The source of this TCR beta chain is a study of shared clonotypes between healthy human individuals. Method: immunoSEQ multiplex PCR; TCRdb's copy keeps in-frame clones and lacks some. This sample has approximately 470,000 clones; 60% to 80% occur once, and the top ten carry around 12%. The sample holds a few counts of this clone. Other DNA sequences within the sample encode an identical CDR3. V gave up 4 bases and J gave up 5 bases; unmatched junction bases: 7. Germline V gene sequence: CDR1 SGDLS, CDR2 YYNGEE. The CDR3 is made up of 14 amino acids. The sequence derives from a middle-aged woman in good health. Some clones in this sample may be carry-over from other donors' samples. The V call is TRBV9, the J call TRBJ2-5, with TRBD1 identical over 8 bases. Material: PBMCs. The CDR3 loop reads CASSPRTGRETQYF. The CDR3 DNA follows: TGTGCCAGCAGCCCGCGGACAGGGAGGGAGACCCAGTACTTC.